This T cell receptor beta chain was found in a study of CD8 T cells in ankylosing spondylitis. Study conclusions and caveats: In reactive arthritis synovial fluid and blood, some motif variants had been reported before. The authors found the disease-linked clones to be CD8+ and relatively rare in peripheral blood.

The CDR3 is made up of 15 amino acids. V was cut by 4 bases and J by 2 bases, with 15 bases left in between. This clonotype was seen ten or more times. Its antigen remains unknown. Molecular-barcoded quantitative 5'-RACE produced these TCR beta libraries. TCRdb re-called the 5' RACE reads with MiXCR, one entry per CDR3 protein. The sample lists about 170,000 distinct CDR3 sequences; about 18% were seen once. The TCR originated in a male donor with ankylosing spondylitis or in good health (not recorded which). Sequencing was carried out using blood, either unsorted or a sorted T cell fraction (not recorded which). The chain has TRBV23-1 and TRBJ2-7; tentative D call: TRBD2 (6 bases). TRBV23-1 is identified as an open reading frame with a role that is uncertain. The DNA for the CDR3 is TGCGCCAGCAGTCCACCGGGACTGAGTACCTACGAGCAGTACTTC. It is translated as CASSPPGLSTYEQYF.